This T cell receptor (beta chain) was sequenced during a study of blood T cell repertoires in COVID-19. Study as a whole: Samples taken during acute and convalescent COVID-19 were collected in the United States, Italy and Spain. PBMCs, B-cell-depleted T cells, or T cells were the source of the cDNA or gDNA that made up the material.

Authors' processing steps: Amplification with reference gene primers provided the estimates of nucleated cell counts. Profiling relied on immunoSEQ multiplex PCR, and the TCRdb table lists in-frame clones only, not all of them. That table gives V, J and clone size, and the DNA gave D and trimming. The repertoire holds about 60,000 clones, with more than 80% as singletons. V was pared by 0 bases and J by 4 bases, with 15 bases between. CDR3 length: 16 amino acids. In germline, CDR1 is SGHVS, CDR2 FQNEAQ. This receptor was taken from a human donor in a cohort sampled during active COVID-19. The source material was peripheral blood. The chain is built from TRBV7-8 and TRBJ1-1; TRBD1 is a possible D gene (5 bases). Written as DNA, the CDR3 is TGTGCCAGCAGCTTAGCGCCCTCAGGGATTGGCACTGAAGCTTTCTTT. This sequence encodes CASSLAPSGIGTEAFF.